This passage covers 20 T cell receptor beta chains from one sample sequenced in a study of blood T cell repertoires in COVID-19. Some clones are missing from TCRdb's copy, which holds only in-frame ones; the method was immunoSEQ multiplex PCR. Seen here are approximately 140,000 clones, about four fifths observed once, and the top ten hold approximately 9.5%. Specimen: peripheral blood. The receptors derive from a woman aged 80 or older in a cohort sampled during active or convalescent COVID-19.

CDR3 coding DNA: TGTGCCAGCAGCTCACACCAACAAGAGACCCAGTACTTC. Amino acid sequence: CASSSHQQETQYF. The chain uses TRBV7-2 and TRBJ2-5; D ambiguous. Trimming took off 4 bases at V and 2 bases at J, with 8 bases between the two ends. This CDR3 is built from 13 residues. Germline V lookup: CDR1 SGHTA, CDR2 FQGNSA.

As regards this clone: Germline and junction disagree at one end, which may indicate a read error. The chain combines TRBV6-5 with TRBJ2-7; D call uncertain. Germline CDR1 and CDR2: MNHEY and SVGAGI. The CDR3 is made up of 14 amino acids. This CDR3 reads CASRLETASYEQYF. CDR3 in DNA: TGTGCCAGCCGGTTGGAGACCGCTTCCTATGAGCAGTACTTC.

Note on this clone: Other DNA sequences in the same sample also yield this CDR3. V is TRBV6-5 and J is TRBJ1-1; D possibly corresponds to TRBD1 (5 bases). The V gene's germline CDR1 is MNHEY and CDR2 SVGAGI. V shed 6 bases and J shed 5 bases, with 13 bases lying between them. The CDR3 is 13 residues long. The CDR3 protein is CASSRARGTEAFF. CDR3 nucleotides: TGTGCCAGCAGCCGAGCTAGGGGAACTGAAGCTTTCTTT.

This chain connects TRBV24-1 to TRBJ1-2; 11 bases fit TRBD1. This CDR3 contains 15 residues. Germline-derived CDR1 and CDR2 are KGHDR and SFDVKD. V was clipped by 6 bases and J by 8 bases; unmatched bases: 10. CDR3 amino acids: CATSNRDRGILGYTF. DNA for the CDR3: TGTGCCACCAGTAACCGGGACAGGGGGATACTAGGCTACACCTTC.

The V and J genes are TRBV30 and TRBJ2-7; TRBD1 aligns across 7 bases. This CDR3 is built from 13 residues. The germline V gene encodes CDR1 GTSNPN and CDR2 SVGIG (reference sequence). The J segment lost 2 bases and the V segment lost 1 base, leaving 2 bases of the junction unmatched. Here the CDR3 DNA reads TGTGCCTGGAGTGGTCAGGGGGCCTACGAGCAGTACTTC. Translating gives CAWSGQGAYEQYF.

This rearrangement joins TRBV11-2 to TRBJ1-5, with a tentative D call TRBD1 (5 bases). Germline lookup yields CDR1 SGHAT and CDR2 FQNNGV. This CDR3 has 16 amino acids. V dropped 4 bases and J dropped 0 bases, with 13 bases sitting between them. The CDR3 nucleotides are TGTGCCAGCAGCTCTTCAGGGTTTGCTAGCAATCAGCCCCAGCATTTT. Its protein product is CASSSSGFASNQPQHF.

The sample holds a few counts of this clone. J is TRBJ2-1 and V is TRBV25-1; a weak D match, TRBD2 (5 bases). Germline CDR1 MGHDK, CDR2 SYGVNS. CDR3 length equals 17 residues. V lost 3 bases and J 7 bases, leaving 22 bases between the germline ends. CDR3 residues: CASSDHPGRGWGNEQFF. CDR3 coding DNA: TGTGCCAGCAGTGACCATCCGGGGAGAGGGTGGGGAAATGAGCAGTTCTTC.

The chain recombines TRBV5-1 with TRBJ2-2, with a possible D match to TRBD1 (5 bases). Germline loops: CDR1 SGHRS, CDR2 YFSETQ. Trimming removed 0 bases from V and 5 bases from J, with 5 bases in between. The CDR3 spans 13 residues. The CDR3 DNA is TGCGCCAGCAGCTTGGCAGGGACCGGGGAGCTGTTTTTT. Residues: CASSLAGTGELFF.

The J gene is TRBJ1-2, the V gene TRBV6-5; TRBD1 aligns across 7 bases. CDR3 length: 12 amino acids. Germline V gene data show CDR1 as MNHEY and CDR2 as SVGAGI. With 9 bases clipped from V and 3 bases from J, the junction kept 4 bases outside the gene matches. As DNA, the CDR3 is TGTGCCAGTGTTGGACAGGACTATGGCTACACCTTC. Translation gives CASVGQDYGYTF.

This chain links TRBV30 with TRBJ2-7; D perhaps matches TRBD1 (5 bases). The V end lost 5 bases, the J end lost 2 bases, and 16 bases lay between the germline ends. There are 14 residues in the CDR3. Germline V CDR1 and CDR2: GTSNPN, SVGIG (reference sequence). DNA of the CDR3: TGTGCCTGGGAGGACCAGGGATTTACCTACGAGCAGTACTTC. As protein: CAWEDQGFTYEQYF. The full variable domain, rest sourced from reference TRBV30 and TRBJ2-7, is SQTIHQWPATLVQPVGSPLSLECTVEGTSNPNLYWYRQAAGRGLQLLFYSVGIGQISSEVPQNLSASRPQDRQFILSSKKLLLSDSGFYLCAWEDQGFTYEQYFGPGTRLTVT.

The chain is built from TRBV7-9 and TRBJ2-2; D is perhaps TRBD1 (5 bases). Germline assignment: CDR1 SEHNR and CDR2 FQNEAQ (reference sequence). This CDR3 is 14 amino acids long. V was trimmed by 3 bases and J by 3 bases, leaving 8 bases between them. CDR3 nucleotides: TGTGCCAGCAGCTTGTTAGGGGACACCGGGGAGCTGTTTTTT. Translated: CASSLLGDTGELFF.

The rearrangement joins TRBV3-1 (or the pseudogene TRBV3-2) to TRBJ2-7, with 11 bases lining up with TRBD2. J gave up 5 bases and V 4 bases, and 7 bases lay outside the gene matches. CDR3 size: 15 residues. Looked up from germline, CDR1 is LGHDT and CDR2 is YNNKEL (reference sequence). This chain's CDR3 is CASSPRGLAVNEQYV. DNA for the CDR3: TGTGCCAGCAGCCCCAGGGGACTAGCGGTAAACGAGCAGTACGTC.

The V call is TRBV7-3, the J call TRBJ2-1, with D perhaps TRBD1 (6 bases). Deletions cut 3 bases from V and 8 bases from J, with 11 bases between. The CDR3 is 13 residues long. Germline V gene data show CDR1 as SGHTA and CDR2 as FQGTGA. DNA for the CDR3: TGTGCCAGCAGCTTCCAGGGGTCAGATGAGCAGTTCTTC. Translating gives CASSFQGSDEQFF.

The chain combines TRBV11-2 with TRBJ1-2; TRBD1 matches at 8 bases. The CDR3 contains 13 residues. V lost 5 bases to trimming and J lost 6 bases; unmatched junction nucleotides: 5. Germline CDR1 reads SGHAT; CDR2 reads FQNNGV. Here the CDR3 DNA reads TGTGCCAGCAGCCGAAACAGGGGGGATGGCTACACCTTC. Protein: CASSRNRGDGYTF.

This rearrangement joins TRBV12-3 or TRBV12-4 to TRBJ1-2; the D is unclear. V lost 3 bases to trimming and J lost 5 bases, with 7 bases between them. This CDR3 has 12 residues. CDR3 amino acids: CASSFQKYGYTF. In DNA form, the CDR3 reads TGTGCCAGCAGTTTCCAGAAGTATGGCTACACCTTC.

This chain connects TRBV27 to TRBJ1-6, with 8 bases aligning to TRBD1. Germline trimming cut 5 bases from V and 10 bases from J; bases unmatched to any gene: 4. CDR1 is MNHEY and CDR2 is SMNVEV in the germline V gene (reference sequence). CDR3 length equals 13 residues. The CDR3, as DNA: TGTGCCAGCAGTCCGGACAGGGACTCACCCCTCCACTTT. It is translated as CASSPDRDSPLHF.

The sample holds one count of this clone. The V and J genes are TRBV5-1 and TRBJ2-1; 7 bases are shared with TRBD2. The V gene's germline CDR1 is SGHRS and CDR2 YFSETQ. With 4 bases clipped from V and 5 bases from J, the junction kept 3 bases outside the gene matches. The CDR3 length is 13 residues. The CDR3 region is CASSPLANNEQFF. CDR3 bases: TGCGCCAGCAGCCCACTAGCGAACAATGAGCAGTTCTTC.

This chain uses TRBV7-2 with TRBJ2-6; maybe TRBD1 (6 bases). The CDR3 has 16 amino acids. Germline values: CDR1 SGHTA, CDR2 FQGNSA. Trimming removed 1 base from V and 4 bases from J, with 11 bases in between. The CDR3 sequence: CASSLERGSGANVLTF. The CDR3 DNA follows: TGTGCCAGCAGCTTAGAGAGGGGGTCGGGGGCCAACGTCCTGACTTTC.

For the CDR3, the DNA is TGTGCCAGCAGAAGGACAGGGTCTAATTCACCCCTCCACTTT. It encodes CASRRTGSNSPLHF. V gene TRBV6-5 combines with J gene TRBJ1-6, with 8 bases identical to TRBD1. There are 14 residues in the CDR3. With V trimmed by 6 bases and J by 6 bases, 4 bases remained unmatched. Germline-derived CDR1 and CDR2 are MNHEY and SVGAGI.

This clone was seen once. The gene calls are TRBV2 and TRBJ2-7, with 7 bases fitting TRBD1. Germline assignment: CDR1 SNHLY and CDR2 FYNNEI. This CDR3 spans 13 amino acids. The trim removed 7 bases at V and 2 bases at J, leaving 5 bases unmatched. The CDR3 bases are TGTGCCAGCAAAAGGACAGGTCCCTACGAGCAGTACTTC. This encodes CASKRTGPYEQYF.